This TCR beta chain derives from a study of CD8 T cells in Susac syndrome. In blood CD8+ and CD4+ T cells, TCR beta underwent sequencing. CDR1 is LNHNV and CDR2 is YYDKDF in the germline V gene (reference sequence). V lost 1 base and J 7 bases, leaving 17 bases between the germline ends. This CDR3 region has 15 residues. About 0.5 to 1 ug RNA was reverse transcribed with random hexamers. Amplification of TCR beta CDR3 by immunoSEQ multiplex PCR spanned 54 Vbeta and 13 Jbeta. TCRdb independently ran MiXCR on the immunoSEQ multiplex PCR reads; one entry per CDR3 protein. The data hold around 160,000 distinct CDR3 sequences, with around 94% observed a single time.

Sequencing input: CD4+ T cells from PBMCs. The sequence was collected from a human donor in good health. This chain links TRBV15 with TRBJ2-7; TRBD1 is a possible D gene (6 bases). CDR3 in DNA: TGTGCCACCAGCAGAGTCGTGAGACAGGCGCGGGAGCAGTACTTC. The encoded protein is CATSRVVRQAREQYF.